These 21 T cell receptor beta chains share one sample of origin, sequenced in a study of Ad26.COV2.S vaccination and SARS-CoV-2 variants. Treatment here: over 15 received Ad26.COV2.S at low or high dose, single or two shots; about five received placebo; per-sample allocation not given. Vaccine and placebo recipients were sampled on day 63 after the first injection. Using immunoSEQ multiplex PCR, the repertoire was profiled, and TCRdb retains in-frame clones only, with some absent. The data hold 350,000 to 600,000 clones, with 80% to 90% observed a single time. This material consisted of peripheral blood, taken in a trial of Ad26.COV2.S vaccine versus placebo. These receptors all stem from a person aged 18 to 65 who received the Ad26.COV2.S COVID-19 vaccine or a placebo.

This chain connects TRBV9 to TRBJ1-1; D might be TRBD1 (6 bases). The V end was cut by 0 bases, the J end by 4 bases, with 10 bases between. Per germline, CDR1 SGDLS and CDR2 YYNGEE. The CDR3 is 14 residues long. CDR3 DNA sequence: TGTGCCAGCAGCGTAGGCCAGGGGAGCACTGAAGCTTTCTTT. Protein: CASSVGQGSTEAFF.

The V gene is TRBV5-1, the J gene TRBJ2-7, with 8 bases fitting TRBD1. Germline assignment: CDR1 SGHRS and CDR2 YFSETQ. V gave up 7 bases and J gave up 1 base; unmatched junction bases: 4. The CDR3 loop spans 13 amino acids. The CDR3 coding sequence is TGCGCCAGCGGCAGGGGGCCATCCTACGAGCAGTACTTC. Translation: CASGRGPSYEQYF.

The genes are TRBV28 and TRBJ2-1; no definite D call. CDR1 is MDHEN, CDR2 SYDVKM, per germline. The CDR3 is made up of 15 amino acids. V was pared by 6 bases and J by 0 bases, with 12 bases between. CDR3 DNA: TGTGCCAGCAGCCCCCGGGCCATCTCCTACAATGAGCAGTTCTTC. Residues: CASSPRAISYNEQFF.

CDR3 loop: CASSLATGLASYNEQFF. For the CDR3, the DNA is TGTGCCAGCAGCTTAGCTACGGGACTAGCTTCATACAATGAGCAGTTCTTC. The chain recombines TRBV11-1 with TRBJ2-1; 9 bases align to TRBD2. The CDR3 runs 17 residues. Germline lookup yields CDR1 SGHAT and CDR2 FQDESV (reference sequence). Trimming took 0 bases from V and 4 from J; bases not matched to a gene: 7. The variable domain in full, with the rest retrieved from reference TRBV11-1 and TRBJ2-1, is EAEVAQSPRYKITEKSQAVAFWCDPISGHATLYWYRQILGQGPELLVQFQDESVVDDSQLPKDRFSAERLKGVDSTLKIQPAELGDSAMYLCASSLATGLASYNEQFFGPGTRLTVL.

The chain couples TRBV14 to TRBJ1-2; the match to TRBD1 covers 7 bases. The length of the CDR3 is 13 residues. V lost 5 bases, J lost 1 base, and 1 base stayed unmatched. Germline CDR1 reads SGHDN; CDR2 reads FVKESK. The CDR3 coding sequence is TGTGCCAGCAGCGGGGACAGTAACTATGGCTACACCTTC. Protein product: CASSGDSNYGYTF.

The chain couples TRBV7-2 to TRBJ2-3; 8 positions match TRBD2. Germline-derived CDR1 and CDR2 are SGHTA and FQGNSA. The trim removed 5 bases at V and 6 bases at J, leaving 7 bases unmatched. The CDR3 consists of 14 residues. CDR3 residues: CASSLLAVGDTQYF. DNA of the CDR3: TGTGCCAGCAGCCTACTAGCGGTTGGGGATACGCAGTATTTT.

CDR3 loop: CAISEFGTTNEKLFF. The CDR3 DNA reads as TGTGCCATCAGTGAATTCGGGACAACTAATGAAAAACTGTTTTTT. The chain uses TRBV10-3 and TRBJ1-4, with unresolved D. The CDR3 totals 15 residues. Germline-derived CDR1 and CDR2 are ENHRY and SYGVKD. V was cut by 3 bases and J by 0 bases, with 8 bases left in between.

The gene calls are TRBV21-1 and TRBJ1-2. TRBV21-1 is labeled a pseudogene. The CDR3 consists of 13 residues. CDR3 sequence (DNA): TGTGCCAGCAGCAAAGAGGGGGGCAATGGCTACACCTTC. This codes for CASSKEGGNGYTF.

V is TRBV5-4 and J is TRBJ1-2; 9 bases are shared with TRBD1. Germline CDR1 and CDR2: SGHNT and YYREEE (reference sequence). With V trimmed by 1 base and J by 2 bases, 3 bases remained unmatched. The CDR3 has 15 amino acids. This CDR3 reads CASSLPGQGNYGYTF. CDR3 sequence (DNA): TGTGCCAGCAGCTTGCCGGGACAGGGCAACTATGGCTACACCTTC.

In this sample, this clone turned up once. The V call is TRBV5-1, the J call TRBJ2-7; D is ambiguous. V was cut by 4 bases and J by 5 bases, with 13 bases left in between. The CDR3 spans 13 residues. Germline V gene lookup returns CDR1 SGHRS and CDR2 YFSETQ. The CDR3 protein is CASSRSMSHEQYF. The CDR3 DNA sequence: TGCGCCAGCAGCCGATCCATGAGTCACGAGCAGTACTTC.

This chain uses TRBV19 with TRBJ1-6, with unresolved D. Germline V gene sequence: CDR1 LNHDA, CDR2 SQIVND (reference sequence). CDR3 length: 16 amino acids. The V end was cut by 7 bases, the J end by 4 bases, with 17 bases between. The CDR3 DNA sequence: TGTGCCAGTACTCAAGATTTAAAGACGTATAATTCACCCCTCCACTTT. Protein: CASTQDLKTYNSPLHF.

The rearrangement uses TRBV15 and TRBJ1-6; D is perhaps TRBD1 (6 bases). V was trimmed by 8 bases and J by 7 bases, leaving 12 bases between them. Germline V CDR1 and CDR2: LNHNV, YYDKDF (reference sequence). The CDR3 runs 13 residues. The CDR3 DNA is TGTGCCACCGCCAGGGGAGGGAATTCACCCCTCCACTTT. It is translated as CATARGGNSPLHF.

The chain employs TRBV7-9 and TRBJ1-2; TRBD1 matches 8 bases. The CDR3 is 14 residues long. J lost 5 bases, V lost 4 bases, and 6 bases had no gene match. The V gene's germline CDR1 is SEHNR and CDR2 FQNEAQ (reference sequence). The CDR3 spells CASSSGQGFYGYTF. The CDR3 DNA follows: TGTGCCAGCAGCTCTGGACAGGGCTTTTATGGCTACACCTTC.

This chain links TRBV19 with TRBJ2-5; 11 bases match TRBD2. This CDR3 region has 16 residues. The V gene end was trimmed by 6 bases and the J gene end by 4 bases; junction bases not matched to a gene: 10. Germline loops: CDR1 LNHDA, CDR2 SQIVND (reference sequence). The CDR3 sequence is CASRGSGRAAGETQYF. The DNA of the CDR3 is TGTGCCAGTAGGGGTAGCGGGAGGGCGGCGGGAGAGACCCAGTACTTC. Full variable domain (remainder filled in from reference TRBV19 and TRBJ2-5): DGGITQSPKYLFRKEGQNVTLSCEQNLNHDAMYWYRQDPGQGLRLIYYSQIVNDFQKGDIAEGYSVSREKKESFPLTVTSAQKNPTAFYLCASRGSGRAAGETQYFGPGTRLLVL.

In its sample, this clone was seen a few times. V is TRBV11-2 and J is TRBJ1-2; D ambiguous. The CDR3 has 11 residues. Germline CDR1 SGHAT, CDR2 FQNNGV. V was pared by 5 bases and J by 7 bases, with 8 bases between. The CDR3 region has the DNA TGTGCCAGCAGCCCCCGGGGTGGCTACACCTTC. Its protein is CASSPRGGYTF.

The rearrangement links TRBV2 to TRBJ1-5, with unresolved D. Germline V gene lookup returns CDR1 SNHLY and CDR2 FYNNEI. Trimming shortened V by 1 base and J by 6 bases, and 10 bases separated the two germline ends. The CDR3 runs to 14 residues. The CDR3 sequence is CASSEVSGIQPQHF. The CDR3 coding sequence is TGTGCCAGCAGTGAAGTGTCAGGTATTCAGCCCCAGCATTTT.

The chain joins TRBV9 to TRBJ1-2; no reliable D call. The CDR3 is made up of 14 amino acids. Trimming removed 0 bases at V and 5 bases at J, with 11 bases between. Germline V gives CDR1 SGDLS, CDR2 YYNGEE. In DNA, the CDR3 is TGTGCCAGCAGCGTAGTTTCGGGCAGTTATGGCTACACCTTC. Amino acids: CASSVVSGSYGYTF.

CDR3 region: CASSLDRTATEAFF. The CDR3 coding sequence is TGTGCCAGCAGCCTCGACAGGACGGCCACTGAAGCTTTCTTT. V usage is TRBV5-4 and J usage is TRBJ1-1, with D tentatively TRBD1 (6 bases). This CDR3 has 14 residues. V lost 4 bases and J lost 4, with 14 bases in between. Germline-derived CDR1 and CDR2 are SGHNT and YYREEE (reference sequence).

The V and J genes are TRBV7-2 and TRBJ1-5; maybe TRBD1 (5 bases). V was clipped by 2 bases and J by 6 bases, with 8 bases between them. From germline, CDR1 is SGHTA and CDR2 FQGNSA. CDR3 length: 13 amino acids. The CDR3 coding sequence is TGTGCCAGCAGCTTAATGGGGGGTCAGCCCCAGCATTTT. Translated: CASSLMGGQPQHF.

V and J are TRBV28 and TRBJ2-3; no reliable D call. Trimming removed 8 bases from V and 2 bases from J, with 11 bases in between. The CDR3 is 13 residues long. CDR1 is MDHEN and CDR2 is SYDVKM in the germline V gene. This chain's CDR3 is CASGLLNTDTQYF. Written as DNA, the CDR3 is TGTGCCAGCGGCCTCTTAAACACAGATACGCAGTATTTT.

This clone was found once. The rearrangement joins TRBV4-2 to TRBJ2-1, with 7 positions matching TRBD2. The CDR3 loop spans 15 amino acids. CDR1 and CDR2 from the germline V gene are LGHNA and YNFKEQ. V lost 0 bases and J lost 3; bases outside the gene matches: 2. DNA for the CDR3: TGTGCCAGCAGCCAAGATATAGCGGGCTACAATGAGCAGTTCTTC. Amino acid sequence: CASSQDIAGYNEQFF.